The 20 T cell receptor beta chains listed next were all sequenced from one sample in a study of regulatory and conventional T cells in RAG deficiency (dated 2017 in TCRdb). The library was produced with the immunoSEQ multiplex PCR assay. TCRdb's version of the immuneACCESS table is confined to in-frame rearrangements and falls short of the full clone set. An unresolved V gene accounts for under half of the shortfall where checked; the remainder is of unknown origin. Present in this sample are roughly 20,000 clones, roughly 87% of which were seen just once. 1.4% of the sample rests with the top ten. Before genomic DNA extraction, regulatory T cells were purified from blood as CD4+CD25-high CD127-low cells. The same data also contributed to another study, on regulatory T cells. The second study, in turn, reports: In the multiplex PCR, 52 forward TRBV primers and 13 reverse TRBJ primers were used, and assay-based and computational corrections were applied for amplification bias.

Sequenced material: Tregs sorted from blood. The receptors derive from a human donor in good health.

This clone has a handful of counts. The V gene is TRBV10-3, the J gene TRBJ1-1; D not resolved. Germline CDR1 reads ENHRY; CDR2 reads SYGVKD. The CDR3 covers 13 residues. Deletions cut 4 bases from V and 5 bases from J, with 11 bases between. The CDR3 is CAISASGWTEAFF. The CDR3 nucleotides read TGTGCCATCAGTGCCTCGGGGTGGACTGAAGCTTTCTTT.

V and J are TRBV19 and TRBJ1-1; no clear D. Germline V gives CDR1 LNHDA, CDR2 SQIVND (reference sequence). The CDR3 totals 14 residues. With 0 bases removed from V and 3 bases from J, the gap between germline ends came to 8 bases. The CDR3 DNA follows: TGTGCCAGTAGTATAGATAGAGTCTACACTGAAGCTTTCTTT. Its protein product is CASSIDRVYTEAFF.

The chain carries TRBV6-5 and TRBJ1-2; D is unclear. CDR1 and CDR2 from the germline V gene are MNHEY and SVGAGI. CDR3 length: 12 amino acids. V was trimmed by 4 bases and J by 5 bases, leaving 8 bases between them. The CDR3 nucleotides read TGTGCCAGCAGTTCGAGTTCATATGGCTACACCTTC. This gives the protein CASSSSSYGYTF.

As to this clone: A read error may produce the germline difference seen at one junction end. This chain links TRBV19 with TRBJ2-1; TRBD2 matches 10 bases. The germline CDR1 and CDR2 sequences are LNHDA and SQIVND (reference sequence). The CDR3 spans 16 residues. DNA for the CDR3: TGTGCCAGTAGGATAGTAGCGGGAGGAACCTACAATGAGCAGTTCTTC. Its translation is CASRIVAGGTYNEQFF.

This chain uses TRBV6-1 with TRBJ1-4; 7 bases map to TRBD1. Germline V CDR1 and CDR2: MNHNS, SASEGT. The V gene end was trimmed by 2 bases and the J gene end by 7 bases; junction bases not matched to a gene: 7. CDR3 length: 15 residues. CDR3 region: CASSESTGKTEKLFF. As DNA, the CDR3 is TGTGCCAGCAGTGAATCGACAGGGAAGACTGAAAAACTGTTTTTT.

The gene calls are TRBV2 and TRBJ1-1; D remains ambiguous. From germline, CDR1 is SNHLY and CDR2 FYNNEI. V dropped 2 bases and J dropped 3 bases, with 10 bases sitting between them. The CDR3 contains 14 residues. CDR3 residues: CASSEKFGYTEAFF. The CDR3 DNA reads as TGTGCCAGCAGTGAAAAGTTCGGGTACACTGAAGCTTTCTTT.

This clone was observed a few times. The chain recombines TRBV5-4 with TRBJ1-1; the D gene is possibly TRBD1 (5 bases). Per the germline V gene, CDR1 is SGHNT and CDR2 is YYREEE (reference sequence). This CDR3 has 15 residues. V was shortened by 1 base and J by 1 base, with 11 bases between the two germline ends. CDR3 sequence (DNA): TGTGCCAGCAGCTTGATGGGGGGACCGAACACTGAAGCTTTCTTT. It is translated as CASSLMGGPNTEAFF.

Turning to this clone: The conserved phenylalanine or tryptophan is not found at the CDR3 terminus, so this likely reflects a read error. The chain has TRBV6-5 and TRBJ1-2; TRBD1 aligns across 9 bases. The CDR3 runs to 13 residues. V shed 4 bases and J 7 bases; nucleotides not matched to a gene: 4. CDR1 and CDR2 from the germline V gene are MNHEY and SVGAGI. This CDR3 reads CASSSATGGGYTI. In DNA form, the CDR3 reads TGTGCCAGCAGTTCCGCGACAGGGGGTGGCTACACCATC.

CDR3 amino acids: CASAVNNEQFF. In DNA, the CDR3 is TGTGCCAGCGCGGTCAACAATGAGCAGTTCTTC. The V and J genes are TRBV5-4 and TRBJ2-1; no clear D. V was clipped by 7 bases and J by 5 bases, with 7 bases between them. The CDR3 covers 11 residues. The V gene's germline CDR1 is SGHNT and CDR2 YYREEE (reference sequence).

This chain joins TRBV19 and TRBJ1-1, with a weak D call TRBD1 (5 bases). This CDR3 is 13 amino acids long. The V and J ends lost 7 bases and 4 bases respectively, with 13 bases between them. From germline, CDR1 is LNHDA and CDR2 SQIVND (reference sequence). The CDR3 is CASNQGHPTEAFF. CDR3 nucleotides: TGTGCCAGTAACCAAGGACACCCCACTGAAGCTTTCTTT.

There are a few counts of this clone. The chain's CDR3 is CASSNGSGSTISTDTQYF. The CDR3 nucleotides are TGTGCCAGCAGCAACGGTAGCGGGAGTACGATTAGCACAGATACGCAGTATTTT. The J gene is TRBJ2-3, the V gene TRBV21-1; TRBD2 reflects the table's D call only, with no check against the DNA. TRBV21-1 is tagged as a pseudogene. CDR3 length equals 18 residues.

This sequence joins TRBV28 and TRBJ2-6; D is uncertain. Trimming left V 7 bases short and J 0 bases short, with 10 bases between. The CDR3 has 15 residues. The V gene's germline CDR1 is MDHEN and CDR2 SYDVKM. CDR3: CASTYASSGANVLTF. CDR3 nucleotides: TGTGCCAGCACCTACGCGAGCTCTGGGGCCAACGTCCTGACTTTC.

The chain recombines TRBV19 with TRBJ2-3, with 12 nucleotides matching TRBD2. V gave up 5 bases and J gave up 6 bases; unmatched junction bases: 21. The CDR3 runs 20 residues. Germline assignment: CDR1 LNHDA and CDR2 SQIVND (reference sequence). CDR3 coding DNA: TGTGCCAGTAGTCCAGGCGCACTAGCGGGAGGCCCCAGACATTCCGATACGCAGTATTTT. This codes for CASSPGALAGGPRHSDTQYF.

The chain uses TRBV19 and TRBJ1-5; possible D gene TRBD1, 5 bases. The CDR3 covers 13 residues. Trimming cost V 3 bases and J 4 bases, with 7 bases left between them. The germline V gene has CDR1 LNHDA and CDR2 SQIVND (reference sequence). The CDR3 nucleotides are TGTGCCAGTAGTATGGAGGGGAATCAGCCCCAGCATTTT. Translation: CASSMEGNQPQHF.

The CDR3 loop reads CASSALPGQAINEQFF. The CDR3 DNA follows: TGTGCCAGTAGTGCCCTTCCGGGACAGGCCATCAATGAGCAGTTCTTC. The chain combines TRBV19 with TRBJ2-1; 8 nucleotides line up with TRBD1. V dropped 5 bases and J dropped 6; count of bases not matched to a gene: 12. Germline-derived CDR1 and CDR2 are LNHDA and SQIVND (reference sequence). This CDR3 has 16 amino acids.

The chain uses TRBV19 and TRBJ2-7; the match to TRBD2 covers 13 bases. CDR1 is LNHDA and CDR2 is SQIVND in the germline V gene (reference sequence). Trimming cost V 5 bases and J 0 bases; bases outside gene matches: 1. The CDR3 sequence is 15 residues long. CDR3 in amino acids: CASSRTSGGSYEQYF. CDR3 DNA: TGTGCCAGTAGTCGGACTAGCGGGGGCTCCTACGAGCAGTACTTC.

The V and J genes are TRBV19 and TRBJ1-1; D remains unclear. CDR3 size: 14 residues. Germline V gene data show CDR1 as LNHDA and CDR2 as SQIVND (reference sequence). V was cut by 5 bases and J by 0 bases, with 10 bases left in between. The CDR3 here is CASSLTRMNTEAFF. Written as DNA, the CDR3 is TGTGCCAGTAGTCTCACGCGCATGAACACTGAAGCTTTCTTT.

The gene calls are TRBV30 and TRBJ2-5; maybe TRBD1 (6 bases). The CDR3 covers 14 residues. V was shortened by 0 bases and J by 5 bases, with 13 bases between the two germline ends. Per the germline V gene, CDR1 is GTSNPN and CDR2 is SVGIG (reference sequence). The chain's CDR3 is CAWSVIRGAETQYF. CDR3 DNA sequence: TGTGCCTGGAGTGTGATCAGGGGTGCGGAGACCCAGTACTTC. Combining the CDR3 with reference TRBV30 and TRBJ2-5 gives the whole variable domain SQTIHQWPATLVQPVGSPLSLECTVEGTSNPNLYWYRQAAGRGLQLLFYSVGIGQISSEVPQNLSASRPQDRQFILSSKKLLLSDSGFYLCAWSVIRGAETQYFGPGTRLLVL.

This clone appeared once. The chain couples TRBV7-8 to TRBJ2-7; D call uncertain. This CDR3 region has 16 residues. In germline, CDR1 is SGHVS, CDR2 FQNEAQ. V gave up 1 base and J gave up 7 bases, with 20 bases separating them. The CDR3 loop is CASSLVPTGRREEQYF. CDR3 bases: TGTGCCAGCAGCTTAGTTCCTACCGGGCGACGTGAGGAGCAGTACTTC.

In DNA form, the CDR3 reads TGCGCCAGCAGCTTGGCCTTGGGGCAGGGTCGTTACTATGGCTACACCTTC. Encoded protein: CASSLALGQGRYYGYTF. The chain recombines TRBV5-1 with TRBJ1-2; D possibly corresponds to TRBD1 (5 bases). Trimming took off 0 bases at V and 3 bases at J, with 18 bases between the two ends. There are 17 residues in the CDR3. CDR1 and CDR2 from the germline V gene are SGHRS and YFSETQ.